These 3 T cell receptor beta chains were all obtained from the same sample, sequenced in a study of tumor-infiltrating lymphocytes in primary liver carcinoma. The tissue used was unsorted bulk material of about 19-33 mg. RNA and DNA were co-extracted from it with the AllPrep DNA/RNA mini kit. A primer in the constant region served to generate TCR beta cDNA from around 500 ng of total RNA. Libraries covering TCR beta were generated through three nested multiplex PCR rounds (using a slightly modified ARM-PCR). A C-beta reverse primer was combined with TRBV1-TRBV30 forward primers in the first two PCR rounds, and each round had 9 to 10 cycles. Each CDR3 protein gets one entry after TCRdb re-called the multiplex PCR reads with MiXCR. The sample carries fewer than 250,000 distinct CDR3 sequences, approximately 80% recorded once. Sequencing was performed on tumor tissue from primary liver carcinoma. These TCRs come from a man in his forties with primary liver carcinoma and hepatitis B virus infection.

To note about this clonotype: This may come from a read error, since a much larger clone is one base off. The genes are TRBV5-1 and TRBJ1-1; possibly TRBD1 for D (5 bases). The CDR3 length is 14 residues. The germline V gene has CDR1 SGHRS and CDR2 YFSETQ. The CDR3 coding sequence is TGCGCCAGCAGCCTGCCGGGGGAGAGGACTGTAGCTTTCTTT. Its protein product is CASSLPGERTVAFF.

Of note for this clonotype: This CDR3 is missing its conserved last phenylalanine or tryptophan, likely due to a read error. V gene TRBV5-5 combines with J gene TRBJ1-1; the D gene is possibly TRBD1 (5 bases). V was clipped by 7 bases and J by 0 bases, with 10 bases between them. The CDR3 sequence is 13 residues long. Germline values: CDR1 SGHKS, CDR2 YYEKEE (reference sequence). CDR3 in amino acids: CASGAGLNTEAFV. The DNA of the CDR3 is TGTGCCAGCGGAGCAGGGCTGAACACTGAAGCTTTCGTT.

The chain is built from TRBV5-6 and TRBJ1-1; maybe TRBD1 (5 bases). The CDR3 totals 14 residues. CDR1 is SGHDT and CDR2 is YYEEEE in the germline V gene. Trimming shortened V by 4 bases and J by 4 bases, and 14 bases separated the two germline ends. The CDR3 DNA sequence: TGTGCCAGCAGCCTTTGGGGGGGAAGCACTGAAGCTTTCTTT. Amino acids: CASSLWGGSTEAFF.